In its sample, the clone carrying this T cell receptor beta chain was seen many times. The antigen remains undetermined. This specimen comes from a study of T-cell reconstitution after alpha-beta-depleted transplantation in children. Using unique molecular identifiers, the investigators prepared the TCRbeta library. TCRdb re-called the PCR reads with MiXCR, one entry per CDR3 protein. The table records 200,000 or so distinct CDR3 sequences, roughly 7.1% of them present only once. The study, taken as a whole, reports: A year post-transplant, T-cell counts and diversity derived mostly from newly produced T cells. About two months after transplant, alpha-beta T cells reportedly came from several hundred expanded graft clones. Some patients showed high day-60 TCRbeta diversity, which derived from surviving recipient T cells and thymic progenitors.

V was pared by 1 base and J by 4 bases, with 11 bases between. Germline V gives CDR1 SGHTA, CDR2 FQGNSA. This CDR3 has 15 residues. This sequence joins TRBV7-2 and TRBJ2-1; D perhaps matches TRBD2 (6 bases). The material was PBMCs, obtained before TCRalphabeta/CD19-depleted stem cell transplant. The receptor comes from a boy younger than 10 with acute lymphoblastic leukemia, due to receive a stem cell transplant. The CDR3: CASSLDQGGYNEQFF. Here the CDR3 DNA reads TGTGCCAGCAGCTTAGACCAAGGAGGGTACAATGAGCAGTTCTTC.